This T cell receptor beta chain was identified during a study of regulatory T cells in long-lasting Graves disease. Overall study context: Newly diagnosed Graves' patients had under 3 months of antithyroid drugs. General study results and limits: New patients shared 950 to 1,000 public clonotypes, fewer than the approximately 2,500 shared by persistent patients.

This clonotype showed up many times. Its antigen is still unknown. Both iRepertoire HTBI primers and Arm-PCR of CDR3 regions were used to build the TCR beta libraries. TCRdb independently ran MiXCR on the multiplex PCR reads; one entry per CDR3 protein. The table lists approximately 400,000 distinct CDR3 sequences, about 15% of them singletons. As for time point: newly diagnosed GD, antithyroid drugs for less than 3 months. With RNA extracted from PBMCs as input, the TCR library was made. EDTA tubes held approximately 10 milliliters of peripheral blood from each patient. Germline CDR1 reads LGHNA; CDR2 reads YNFKEQ. V gave up 4 bases and J gave up 2 bases, with 16 bases separating them. This CDR3 contains 16 residues. The sample was also linked to a second study, of T cells in Graves' hyperthyroidism and ophthalmopathy. That paper states: Primed by the HTBI set, a first-round RT-PCR was run on the TCR CDR3.

Sequences were derived from peripheral blood mononuclear cells (PBMCs), sampled at new diagnosis, from a patient treated with antithyroid drugs. The gene calls are TRBV4-2 and TRBJ2-3; D might be TRBD1 (7 bases). The origin of this receptor is a woman under 40 with Graves disease. CDR3 in DNA: TGTGCCAGCAGCCGACAGGGAGGAGACCACACAGATACGCAGTATTTT. The encoded protein is CASSRQGGDHTDTQYF.